This T cell receptor (beta chain) comes out of a study of a mutant IDH1 vaccine in newly diagnosed glioma. CDR1 is SGHTA, CDR2 FQGNSA, per germline. Trimming took off 1 base at V and 2 bases at J, with 12 bases between the two ends. This CDR3 comprises 15 residues. Clones were sequenced by immunoSEQ multiplex PCR, and TCRdb holds only the in-frame ones, with some missing. Of fewer than 90,000 clones listed, approximately 84% are singletons. Time point denoted: week 35, safety follow-up. A 20-mer mutant IDH1 peptide at 300 ug was injected subcutaneously with topical imiquimod. Points on this clone: Its antigen remains unknown.

This chain uses TRBV7-2 with TRBJ2-7, with D maybe TRBD2 (6 bases). The sample was PBMCs, taken from a glioma patient whose treatment included an IDH1 peptide vaccine. The sequence was collected from a man aged 18 to 30 with glioma. This chain's CDR3 is CASSLGSGVPYEQYF. The DNA for the CDR3 is TGTGCCAGCAGCTTAGGGTCGGGAGTCCCCTACGAGCAGTACTTC.